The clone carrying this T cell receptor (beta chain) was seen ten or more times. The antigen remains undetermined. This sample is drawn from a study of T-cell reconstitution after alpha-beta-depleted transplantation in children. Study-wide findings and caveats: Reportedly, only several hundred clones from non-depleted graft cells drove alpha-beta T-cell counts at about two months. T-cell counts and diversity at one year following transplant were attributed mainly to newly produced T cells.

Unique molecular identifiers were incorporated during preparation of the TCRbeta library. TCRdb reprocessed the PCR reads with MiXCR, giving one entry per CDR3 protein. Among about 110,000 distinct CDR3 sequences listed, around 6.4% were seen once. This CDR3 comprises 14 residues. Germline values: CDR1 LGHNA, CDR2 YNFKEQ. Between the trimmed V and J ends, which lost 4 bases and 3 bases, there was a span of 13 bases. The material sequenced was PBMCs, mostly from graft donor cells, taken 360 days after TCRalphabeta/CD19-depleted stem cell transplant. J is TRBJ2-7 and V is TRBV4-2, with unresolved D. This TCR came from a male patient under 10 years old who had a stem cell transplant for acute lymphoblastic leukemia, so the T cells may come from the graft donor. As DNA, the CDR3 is TGTGCCAGCAGCCCTGGAGACTTCCTCTACGAGCAGTACTTC. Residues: CASSPGDFLYEQYF.